The TCR beta chain under discussion was sequenced for a study of T cell changes during pregnancy in multiple sclerosis. Using immunoSEQ multiplex PCR, the repertoire was profiled, and TCRdb retains in-frame clones only, with some absent. The sample lists tens of thousands of clones, 88% occurring once. The CDR3 totals 20 residues. The genes are TRBV21-1 and TRBJ2-2; TRBD1, as called in the table, went unchecked against the DNA. TRBV21-1 corresponds to a pseudogene. This clonotype was sampled from a female donor in good health, enrolled as a control in a pregnancy study. This sample comprised peripheral blood, obtained in the first trimester of pregnancy. CDR3 DNA sequence: TGTGCCAGCAGCAAAGCAGACCCCTTATACAGGGGCCTCAACACCGGGGAGCTGTTTTTT. This encodes CASSKADPLYRGLNTGELFF.